This paragraph covers one T cell receptor (beta chain) sequence. Assay used: immunoSEQ multiplex PCR; TCRdb lists only in-frame clones, some missing. The sample has roughly 500,000 clones, around nine tenths seen once; the top ten hold 1.5% to 2%. Deletions cut 0 bases from V and 4 bases from J, with 10 bases between. Germline CDR1 reads LGHDT; CDR2 reads YNNKEL (reference sequence). The CDR3 consists of 15 residues. These data originate in a study of blood T cell repertoires in COVID-19. The sequence came from a woman aged 40 to 50 who had recovered from COVID-19. The J gene is TRBJ1-5, the V gene TRBV3-1 (or the pseudogene TRBV3-2); D gene uncertain. Sequencing was carried out using PBMCs or T cells enriched from blood (not recorded which). CDR3 loop: CASSQDGGRNQPQHF. The CDR3 coding sequence is TGTGCCAGCAGCCAAGATGGCGGGCGGAATCAGCCCCAGCATTTT.